This T cell receptor beta chain was sequenced for a study of blood T cell repertoires in COVID-19. This CDR3 is 17 amino acids long. V was cut by 5 bases and J by 3 bases, with 21 bases left in between. Per germline, CDR1 WSHSY and CDR2 SAAADI. As originally analysed: The assay estimated nucleated cells by amplifying reference gene primers. The data were produced by immunoSEQ multiplex PCR, yet TCRdb's version contains in-frame clones alone and is incomplete. That table supplies the V and J calls and clone size; D and trimming were determined from the DNA. Of 100,000 to 150,000 clones in the sample, 85% were seen once.

The sequenced sample was peripheral blood. The chain joins TRBV10-2 to TRBJ2-3; possible D gene TRBD2, 5 bases. This TCR came from a woman older than 75 with COVID-19, enrolled during active disease. The CDR3 sequence is CASSPPAGEPLTDTQYF. The CDR3 DNA reads as TGCGCCAGCAGTCCCCCCGCGGGCGAGCCTCTTACAGATACGCAGTATTTT.